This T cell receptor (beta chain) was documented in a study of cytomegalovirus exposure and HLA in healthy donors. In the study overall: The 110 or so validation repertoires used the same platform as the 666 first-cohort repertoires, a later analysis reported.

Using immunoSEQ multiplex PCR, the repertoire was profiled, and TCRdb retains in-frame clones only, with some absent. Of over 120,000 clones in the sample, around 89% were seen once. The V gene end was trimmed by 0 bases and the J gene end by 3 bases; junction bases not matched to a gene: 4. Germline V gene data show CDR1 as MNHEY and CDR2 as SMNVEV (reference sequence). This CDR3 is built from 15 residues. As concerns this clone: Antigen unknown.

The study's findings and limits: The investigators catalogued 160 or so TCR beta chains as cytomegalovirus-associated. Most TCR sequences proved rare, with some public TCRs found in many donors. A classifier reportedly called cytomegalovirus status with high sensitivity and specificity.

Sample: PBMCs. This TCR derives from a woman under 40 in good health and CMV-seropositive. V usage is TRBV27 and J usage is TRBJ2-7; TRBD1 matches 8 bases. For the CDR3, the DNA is TGTGCCAGCAGTTTATCGGGACAGGCCATCTACGAGCAGTACTTC. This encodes CASSLSGQAIYEQYF.